This T cell receptor beta chain was captured by sequencing in a study of T cells after yellow fever vaccination. Whole-study context: Where fractions had low cell numbers, libraries were prepared from them with the SMART-Seq v4 Ultra Low Input RNA kit. General observations from the study: Clones that expanded after primary vaccination mostly reappeared after the booster (roughly 96% CD4, 88% CD8).

The sample holds many counts of this clonotype. No antigen is known for it. CDR1 SNHLY and CDR2 FYNNEI come from the germline V gene. The CDR3 spans 11 residues. The V and J ends lost 7 bases and 10 bases, in that order; junction bases with no gene match: 6. The TCR cDNA carried a universal primer site and UMIs from 5'RACE template switching. TCRdb ran MiXCR on the 5' RACE reads and lists one entry per CDR3 protein. The table has some 250,000 distinct CDR3 sequences, about 3.5% seen once. The TCR comes from a man aged 18 to 29 who received the YFV17D yellow fever vaccine. The sequenced sample was PBMCs, obtained 15 days after the yellow fever booster vaccination. The chain couples TRBV2 to TRBJ2-7, with 8 bases that match TRBD2. CDR3 bases: TGTGCCAGCACCAACGGGGGGGAACAGTACGTC. Its translation: CASTNGGEQYV.